Listed below are T cell receptor beta chains from one sample, sequenced in a study of Ad26.COV2.S vaccination and SARS-CoV-2 variants. The table came from immunoSEQ multiplex PCR; TCRdb's copy has only in-frame clones and leaves some out. The sample contains 410,000 or so clones, 90% of which appear only once. The material sequenced was peripheral blood, taken in a trial of Ad26.COV2.S vaccine versus placebo. These TCRs come from a person between 18 and 65 years old who received the Ad26.COV2.S COVID-19 vaccine or a placebo. Both conserved end residues are part of each CDR3. The D gene is left open where the match is weak. A row's size may be missing; if present it is once, few, many or a size class.

v_call: TRBV25-1
d_call: -
clone_size: -
j_call: TRBJ2-5
cdr3_nt: TGTGCCAGCAGTGAATACCGGGCAGGGGAAGAGACCCAGTACTTC
cdr3_aa: CASSEYRAGEETQYF

v_call: TRBV11-2
d_call: -
clone_size: -
j_call: TRBJ1-2
cdr3_nt: TGTGCCAGCAGCTCTCACGGACGGACGGGGTACTATGGCTACACCTTC
cdr3_aa: CASSSHGRTGYYGYTF

v_call: TRBV7-3
d_call: TRBD1
clone_size: few
j_call: TRBJ2-7
cdr3_nt: TGTGCCAGCAGCCCTCCCGGGACAGGGGTTTACGAGCAGTACTTC
cdr3_aa: CASSPPGTGVYEQYF

v_call: TRBV6-2/TRBV6-3
d_call: -
clone_size: -
j_call: TRBJ1-1
cdr3_nt: TGTGCCAGCAGTGACCGGGACGGAGGGCTAAGAGCTTTCTTT
cdr3_aa: CASSDRDGGLRAFF

v_call: TRBV9
d_call: -
clone_size: -
j_call: TRBJ2-5
cdr3_nt: TGTGCCAGCAGCGTAGGGGTGGGACAGACCCAGTACTTC
cdr3_aa: CASSVGVGQTQYF

v_call: TRBV4-1
d_call: TRBD2
clone_size: -
j_call: TRBJ2-4
cdr3_nt: TGCGCCAGCAGCCCGTGGACTAGCGGGAGTATGAACATTCAGTACTTC
cdr3_aa: CASSPWTSGSMNIQYF

v_call: TRBV6-5
d_call: -
clone_size: -
j_call: TRBJ1-1
cdr3_nt: TGTGCCGCAAAATGGACAGTGAACACTGAAGCTTTCTTT
cdr3_aa: CAAKWTVNTEAFF

v_call: TRBV20-1
d_call: -
clone_size: -
j_call: TRBJ2-5
cdr3_nt: TGCAGTGCTAGTAGATCAGGGAACCAAGAGACCCAGTACTTC
cdr3_aa: CSASRSGNQETQYF

v_call: TRBV9
d_call: -
clone_size: -
j_call: TRBJ2-2
cdr3_nt: TGTGCCAGCAGCGTAGGGCCGGTCAACACCGGGGAGCTGTTTTTT
cdr3_aa: CASSVGPVNTGELFF

v_call: TRBV19
d_call: TRBD2
clone_size: once
j_call: TRBJ2-7
cdr3_nt: TGTGCCAGTAGACCAACCTCTAGCGGGGCTTCCTACGAGCAGTACTTC
cdr3_aa: CASRPTSSGASYEQYF

v_call: TRBV28
d_call: -
clone_size: -
j_call: TRBJ2-7
cdr3_nt: TGTGCCAGCAGTATGACGGGACGGCTCTACGAGCAGTACTTC
cdr3_aa: CASSMTGRLYEQYF

v_call: TRBV11-1
d_call: -
clone_size: -
j_call: TRBJ2-7
cdr3_nt: TGTGCCAGCAGGATCACCGGCGGGAACGAGCAGTACTTC
cdr3_aa: CASRITGGNEQYF

v_call: TRBV11-2
d_call: -
clone_size: -
j_call: TRBJ1-6
cdr3_nt: TGTGCCAGCAGCTTATGGAGCTCCTATAATTCACCCCTCCACTTT
cdr3_aa: CASSLWSSYNSPLHF

v_call: TRBV29-1
d_call: TRBD1
clone_size: once
j_call: TRBJ1-2
cdr3_nt: TGCAGCGTTGATGGGACAGGGACTAACTATGACTACACCTTC
cdr3_aa: CSVDGTGTNYDYTF

v_call: TRBV24-1
d_call: TRBD1
clone_size: few
j_call: TRBJ2-2
cdr3_nt: TGTGCCACCAGTGGGACAGGGGAGGGTAGTGCAGTAGAGCTGAGCGGTACCGGGGAGCTGTTTTTT
cdr3_aa: CATSGTGEGSAVELSGTGELFF

v_call: TRBV27
d_call: -
clone_size: -
j_call: TRBJ2-1
cdr3_nt: TGTGCCAGCGGGACTTTTATCGCCACCTTATCCTACAATGAGCAGTTCTTC
cdr3_aa: CASGTFIATLSYNEQFF

v_call: TRBV29-1
d_call: TRBD2
clone_size: -
j_call: TRBJ2-1
cdr3_nt: TGCAGCGTTGTCTCTAGCGGGAGCAATGAGCAGTTCTTC
cdr3_aa: CSVVSSGSNEQFF

v_call: TRBV7-3
d_call: TRBD1
clone_size: -
j_call: TRBJ1-1
cdr3_nt: TGTGCCAGCAGCTTCACAGGGGGCCGCACTGAAGCTTTCTTT
cdr3_aa: CASSFTGGRTEAFF

v_call: TRBV9
d_call: TRBD2
clone_size: -
j_call: TRBJ2-3
cdr3_nt: TGTGCCAGCAGCGTTGAAGCGGGAGGCGCGGATACGCAGTATTTT
cdr3_aa: CASSVEAGGADTQYF

v_call: TRBV7-6
d_call: -
clone_size: -
j_call: TRBJ2-7
cdr3_nt: TGTGCCAGCAGCTTAGCGTTTGACGAGCAGTACTTC
cdr3_aa: CASSLAFDEQYF

v_call: TRBV5-4
d_call: -
clone_size: -
j_call: TRBJ2-1
cdr3_nt: TGTGCCAGCAGCTCTGACGGGCAGCAGGAGCAGTTCTTC
cdr3_aa: CASSSDGQQEQFF

v_call: TRBV15
d_call: -
clone_size: once
j_call: TRBJ2-1
cdr3_nt: TGTGCCACCAGCAGAGTGGGGGCGATCCGTCAAGGCAATGAGCAGTTCTTC
cdr3_aa: CATSRVGAIRQGNEQFF

v_call: TRBV7-9
d_call: -
clone_size: -
j_call: TRBJ2-1
cdr3_nt: TGTGCCAGCAGCTTAGCCCAGGGGAGCTCCTACAATGAGCAGTTCTTC
cdr3_aa: CASSLAQGSSYNEQFF

v_call: TRBV27
d_call: -
clone_size: -
j_call: TRBJ1-2
cdr3_nt: TGTGCCAGCAGAAGGGGCGTTAACTATGGCTACACCTTC
cdr3_aa: CASRRGVNYGYTF

v_call: TRBV18
d_call: TRBD1
clone_size: -
j_call: TRBJ2-7
cdr3_nt: TGTGCCAGCTCACCACTGTCGTTGGGACAGGTACCGACCGAGCAGTACTTC
cdr3_aa: CASSPLSLGQVPTEQYF

v_call: TRBV19
d_call: -
clone_size: -
j_call: TRBJ2-4
cdr3_nt: TGTGCCAGTAGTATATCTACAGGGCCAAACATTCAGTACTTC
cdr3_aa: CASSISTGPNIQYF

v_call: TRBV18
d_call: -
clone_size: -
j_call: TRBJ1-4
cdr3_nt: TGTGCCAGCTCAACAACGAGGCAGCGGGGTGAAAAACTGTTTTTT
cdr3_aa: CASSTTRQRGEKLFF

v_call: TRBV7-9
d_call: -
clone_size: few
j_call: TRBJ1-3
cdr3_nt: TGTGCCAGCAGCCGACAGGCCTCCCGCTCTGGAAACACCATATATTTT
cdr3_aa: CASSRQASRSGNTIYF

v_call: TRBV7-9
d_call: -
clone_size: -
j_call: TRBJ2-2
cdr3_nt: TGTGCCAGCAGCCGATGGGTGGGCATCGGGGAGCTGTTTTTT
cdr3_aa: CASSRWVGIGELFF

v_call: TRBV27
d_call: -
clone_size: -
j_call: TRBJ2-7
cdr3_nt: TGTGCCAGCAGTTTAGTATCCGGGAGAGAGTCCTACGAGCAGTACTTC
cdr3_aa: CASSLVSGRESYEQYF

v_call: TRBV13
d_call: -
clone_size: once
j_call: TRBJ1-1
cdr3_nt: TGTGCCAGCAGCAAAAGACGGGTGAACACTGAAGCTTTCTTT
cdr3_aa: CASSKRRVNTEAFF

v_call: TRBV27
d_call: -
clone_size: -
j_call: TRBJ2-3
cdr3_nt: TGTGCCAGCAGTTTATATCACACAGATACGCAGTATTTT
cdr3_aa: CASSLYHTDTQYF

v_call: TRBV5-1
d_call: TRBD2
clone_size: -
j_call: TRBJ2-1
cdr3_nt: TGCGCCAGCAGCTGGACTAGCGGCCTCTACAATGAGCAGTTCTTC
cdr3_aa: CASSWTSGLYNEQFF

v_call: TRBV7-9
d_call: TRBD1
clone_size: -
j_call: TRBJ2-7
cdr3_nt: TGTGCCAGCAGCTCAATCCCGGGACAGGGTCGCGAGCAGTACTTC
cdr3_aa: CASSSIPGQGREQYF

v_call: TRBV28
d_call: -
clone_size: -
j_call: TRBJ2-4
cdr3_nt: TGTGCCAGCAGTTTATATATGGACGCAGACATTCAGTACTTC
cdr3_aa: CASSLYMDADIQYF

v_call: TRBV20-1
d_call: -
clone_size: -
j_call: TRBJ2-7
cdr3_nt: TGCAGTGCTGTCGGGGCGAAGGAGCAGTACTTC
cdr3_aa: CSAVGAKEQYF

v_call: TRBV19
d_call: TRBD2
clone_size: -
j_call: TRBJ2-3
cdr3_nt: TGTGCCAGTAGTCGCCTCGGACTAGCGGGACGCACAGATACGCAGTATTTT
cdr3_aa: CASSRLGLAGRTDTQYF

v_call: TRBV29-1
d_call: -
clone_size: -
j_call: TRBJ2-3
cdr3_nt: TGCAGCGTTGTTGGGACACGAGATGGCACAGATACGCAGTATTTT
cdr3_aa: CSVVGTRDGTDTQYF

v_call: TRBV28
d_call: -
clone_size: -
j_call: TRBJ1-2
cdr3_nt: TGTGCCAGCAGTTTAGGCGGACCTCTATATGGCTACACCTTC
cdr3_aa: CASSLGGPLYGYTF

v_call: TRBV10-2
d_call: -
clone_size: -
j_call: TRBJ2-7
cdr3_nt: TGCGCCAGCAGTGAGTCCCTGGGAGAGCAGGGTTCCTACGAGCAGTACTTC
cdr3_aa: CASSESLGEQGSYEQYF

v_call: TRBV9
d_call: -
clone_size: -
j_call: TRBJ1-4
cdr3_nt: TGTGCCAGCAGCGCTAGGGGTAGTGAGCCTGAAAAACTGTTTTTT
cdr3_aa: CASSARGSEPEKLFF

v_call: TRBV3-1/TRBV3-2
d_call: -
clone_size: -
j_call: TRBJ1-3
cdr3_nt: TGTGCCAGCAGCCAACTCTCTGGGGGGGGGACTGGAAACACCATATATTTT
cdr3_aa: CASSQLSGGGTGNTIYF

v_call: TRBV27
d_call: -
clone_size: -
j_call: TRBJ2-5
cdr3_nt: TGTGCCAGCAGTCCGCCGGGGCTGACCCAGTACTTC
cdr3_aa: CASSPPGLTQYF

v_call: TRBV27
d_call: -
clone_size: -
j_call: TRBJ2-1
cdr3_nt: TGTGCCAGCAAACAGCGGCTAGAGTACAATGAGCAGTTCTTC
cdr3_aa: CASKQRLEYNEQFF

v_call: TRBV24-1
d_call: TRBD2
clone_size: once
j_call: TRBJ2-1
cdr3_nt: TGTGCCTCTAGTGGGGCGGCGGGGGGATACAATGAGCAGTTCTTC
cdr3_aa: CASSGAAGGYNEQFF

v_call: TRBV7-9
d_call: -
clone_size: -
j_call: TRBJ2-1
cdr3_nt: TGTGCCATCGTATTGGTGACTTCCTACAATGAGCAGTTCTTC
cdr3_aa: CAIVLVTSYNEQFF

v_call: TRBV29-1
d_call: TRBD2
clone_size: -
j_call: TRBJ2-1
cdr3_nt: TGCAGCGTTGAAGGCGAGGTAGCGGGAGGCAATGAGCAGTTCTTC
cdr3_aa: CSVEGEVAGGNEQFF

v_call: TRBV7-2
d_call: -
clone_size: -
j_call: TRBJ2-1
cdr3_nt: TGTGCCAGCAGCGCCCGACAAGGAGATGAGCAGTTCTTC
cdr3_aa: CASSARQGDEQFF

v_call: TRBV7-9
d_call: -
clone_size: few
j_call: TRBJ1-5
cdr3_nt: TGTGCCAGCAGCCGACAGGATGATCAGCCCCAGCATTTT
cdr3_aa: CASSRQDDQPQHF

v_call: TRBV18
d_call: -
clone_size: -
j_call: TRBJ2-1
cdr3_nt: TGTGCCAGCTCACCCTCCAGCAGGGGCGAGCAGTTCTTC
cdr3_aa: CASSPSSRGEQFF

v_call: TRBV4-3
d_call: TRBD1
clone_size: -
j_call: TRBJ1-1
cdr3_nt: TGCGCCAGCAGCCAAGGGACAGGGCGGACCACTGAAGCTTTCTTT
cdr3_aa: CASSQGTGRTTEAFF

v_call: TRBV9
d_call: -
clone_size: -
j_call: TRBJ2-7
cdr3_nt: TGTGCCAGCAGCGTAGGAGCAGGACTCTCCTACGAGCAGTACTTC
cdr3_aa: CASSVGAGLSYEQYF

v_call: TRBV3-1/TRBV3-2
d_call: TRBD1
clone_size: -
j_call: TRBJ1-2
cdr3_nt: TGTGCCAGCCTACAGGGGGAAGGAACTGGGGGCTACACCTTC
cdr3_aa: CASLQGEGTGGYTF

v_call: TRBV7-9
d_call: -
clone_size: few
j_call: TRBJ1-1
cdr3_nt: TGTGCCAGCAGTCGTGGAAGTGAGATGGGCACTGAAGCTTTCTTT
cdr3_aa: CASSRGSEMGTEAFF

v_call: TRBV4-3
d_call: TRBD1
clone_size: -
j_call: TRBJ1-1
cdr3_nt: TGCGCCAGCAGCCGAAACCGCGGACAGGAGGCTGAAGCTTTCTTT
cdr3_aa: CASSRNRGQEAEAFF

v_call: TRBV25-1
d_call: TRBD1
clone_size: -
j_call: TRBJ2-2
cdr3_nt: TGTGCCAGCAGTGACCCGGGACAGGGGGCGAACACCGGGGAGCTGTTTTTT
cdr3_aa: CASSDPGQGANTGELFF

v_call: TRBV4-2
d_call: TRBD2
clone_size: once
j_call: TRBJ2-5
cdr3_nt: TGTGCCAGCAGGGCTAGCGGGACTGATGAGACCCAGTACTTC
cdr3_aa: CASRASGTDETQYF